Listed below are T cell receptor beta chains from one sample, sequenced in a study of cytomegalovirus exposure and HLA in healthy donors. Assay used: immunoSEQ multiplex PCR; TCRdb lists only in-frame clones, some missing. This table holds some 160,000 clones, more than 75% found once. Sequences were obtained from PBMCs. The origin of the receptors is a male donor in good health and CMV-seronegative. Both conserved end residues are part of each CDR3. Fields, in order: J gene, V gene, CDR3 protein.

TRBJ1-4 TRBV13 CASSRNRGTNEKLFF
TRBJ2-7 TRBV27 CASSSGTGYEQYF
TRBJ2-2 TRBV7-3 CASSKTGDNTGELFF
TRBJ2-1 TRBV4-1 CASSQEEISEQFF
TRBJ2-7 TRBV7-2 CASSLGRDSYEQYF
TRBJ2-1 TRBV7-8 CASSWDRAGLAGVYNEQFF
TRBJ1-1 TRBV7-2 CASSSLAGRSTEAFF
TRBJ1-2 TRBV7-2 CASSAGSMDGYTF
TRBJ2-3 TRBV18 CASSPDQGATDTQYF
TRBJ2-7 TRBV5-1 CASSPVAVSYEQYF
TRBJ1-6 TRBV5-1 CASSLVGESYNSPLHF
TRBJ1-1 TRBV6-5 CASTYRGDTEAFF
TRBJ2-3 TRBV29-1 CSCRPPGVMDTQYF
TRBJ2-7 TRBV2 CASKGQPLEYEQYF
TRBJ2-2 TRBV14 CASSQEAGRNAGELFF
TRBJ2-5 TRBV30 CAWKAGDYETQYF
TRBJ2-1 TRBV19 CASSPPGLAGLEQFF
TRBJ2-2 TRBV10-3 CAITGSNTGELFF
TRBJ2-5 TRBV5-1 CASVLGTTYQETQYF
TRBJ2-7 TRBV19 CASSRDRAYEQYF
TRBJ2-7 TRBV11-2 CASSLDRLAGSYEQYF
TRBJ2-7 TRBV7-2 CASTSYTASGDSYEQYF
TRBJ1-1 TRBV29-1 CSVPKNTEAFF
TRBJ1-5 TRBV18 CASSPIDSSNQPQHF
TRBJ2-5 TRBV7-2 CASSGQVQETQYF
TRBJ1-1 TRBV6-5 CVSKYGYGTEAFF
TRBJ2-5 TRBV2 CASSEGPASGGLKQYF
TRBJ2-2 TRBV9 CASQTGPDTGELFF
TRBJ1-5 TRBV28 CASSLGQWHQPQHF
TRBJ1-2 TRBV6-4 CASMIPGTGEGYTF
TRBJ1-5 TRBV9 CASSVEGREEQPQHF
TRBJ2-5 TRBV7-2 CASSNQGQETQYF
TRBJ2-7 TRBV7-6 CASSPRSGRSASYEQYF
TRBJ2-1 TRBV2 CASSEYGEQFF
TRBJ2-6 TRBV19 CASSPPRGARGDTGANVLTF
TRBJ1-2 TRBV7-9 CASSGTGAYGYTF
TRBJ2-3 TRBV9 CASSVDERSTDTQYF
TRBJ2-7 TRBV7-2 CASSQYATYEQYF
TRBJ1-2 TRBV28 CASSMGVGGNYGYTF
TRBJ2-1 TRBV7-3 CASSLDGDSEQFF
TRBJ1-5 TRBV19 CASNDGSQPQHF
TRBJ1-1 TRBV11-2 CASSPPTGGATEAFF
TRBJ1-2 TRBV7-9 CASSQSRGESGYTF
TRBJ1-1 TRBV28 CASEQGPLNTEAFF
TRBJ2-4 TRBV27 CASSLGQGSGEAKNIQYF
TRBJ2-1 TRBV19 CASTPLGGRSNEQFF
TRBJ2-1 TRBV29-1 CSYGAGPYNEQFF
TRBJ1-1 TRBV2 CASSEGGGTEAFF
TRBJ2-1 TRBV25-1 CATIDSSYNEQFF
TRBJ1-5 TRBV6-1 CASSEAGGSSQPQHF
TRBJ2-7 TRBV9 CASSVATSPYEQYF
TRBJ1-1 TRBV6-4 CASSTWGGTAFF